This is a list of T cell receptor beta chains from one sample in a study of T cells expressing NK-cell markers. After re-calling the 5' RACE reads, TCRdb lists one entry per CDR3 protein, DNA absent. Its table records about half a million distinct CDR3 sequences. The specimen was blood T cells: a sorted CD56 or NKG2C T cell subset, CD4+ or CD8+ T cells, or bulk PBMC T cells (not recorded which). The receptor set was obtained from a woman aged 45-65 years in good health. CDR3s include the opening cysteine and the closing phenylalanine or tryptophan.

CATRAGDMNTEAFF TRBJ1-1 TRBV5-1
CASSLARQGLRRTEAFF TRBJ1-1 TRBV5-1
CASSQDHRGLGEQYF TRBJ2-7 TRBV3-1
CASSSPLSVARSDTQYF TRBJ2-3 TRBV28
CASSAPGAKNIQYF TRBJ2-4 TRBV10-1
CATSGIRNEQFF TRBJ2-1 TRBV24-1
CSAPSPGLHNNEQFF TRBJ2-1 TRBV20-1
CASSFQAGLAKNIQYF TRBJ2-4 TRBV5-1
CASSQEESNAGNTIYF TRBJ1-3 TRBV4-1
CASSQMSTGTGVSYEQYF TRBJ2-7 TRBV7-9
CASTLSGIRTDTQYF TRBJ2-3 TRBV6-5
CATSRVGSKRESGEQFF TRBJ2-1 TRBV15
CATRDSSFSNYNEQFF TRBJ2-1 TRBV27
CASTSTRSGYSPLHF TRBJ1-6 TRBV6-1
CSASGPSGRSEHSTDTQYF TRBJ2-3 TRBV20-1